Shown below are 9 T cell receptor beta chains from a single sample sequenced in a study of CDR3 diversity in severe acne. TCRdb fed the PCR reads into MiXCR, producing one record per CDR3 protein. The sample consists of about 93,000 distinct CDR3 sequences, around 50% of them appearing once. Material: blood. The source is a male donor in good health, serving as a control.

For this clonotype: The junction and the germline gene differ at one end; a read error may be behind it. The chain joins TRBV15 to TRBJ2-7, with TRBD1 matching over 9 bases. The CDR3 runs 13 residues. CDR1 and CDR2 (germline): LNHNV, YYDKDF (reference sequence). Here the CDR3 reads CATAISRRTGATF. CDR3 nucleotides: TGTGCCACAGCAATTAGCCGGCGGACAGGGGCCACCTTC.

At least ten counts were recorded for this clonotype. The V call is TRBV28, the J call TRBJ2-3; tentative D call: TRBD1 (6 bases). V lost 6 bases and J lost 4, with 11 bases in between. CDR3 size: 13 residues. Per germline, CDR1 MDHEN and CDR2 SYDVKM. The CDR3 coding sequence is TGTGCCAGCAGGGAGCAGGGGCCAGATACGCAGTATTTT. Translating gives CASREQGPDTQYF.

The genes are TRBV20-1 and TRBJ1-1; D gene unclear. Germline values: CDR1 DFQATT, CDR2 SNEGSKA (reference sequence). V lost 4 bases to trimming and J lost 1 base, with 7 bases between them. This CDR3 has 12 residues. The CDR3 DNA sequence: TGCAGTGCTATTCCAGGGAACACTGAAGCTTTCTTT. Its translation is CSAIPGNTEAFF.

This clonotype was seen many times. The genes are TRBV29-1 and TRBJ1-2, with D perhaps TRBD1 (5 bases). The CDR3 has 14 amino acids. The V and J ends lost 0 bases and 3 bases respectively, with 11 bases between them. CDR1 SQVTM and CDR2 ANQGSEA come from the germline V gene. CDR3 region: CSVEDRGVYYGYTF. The CDR3 DNA is TGCAGCGTTGAAGATCGGGGGGTATACTATGGCTACACCTTC.

About this clonotype itself: An end of the junction does not agree with germline; a read error may underlie this. V gene TRBV5-4 combines with J gene TRBJ2-7; D gene uncertain. The CDR3 has 14 residues. Germline values: CDR1 SGHNT, CDR2 YYREEE (reference sequence). CDR3 nucleotide sequence: TGTGCTAGCAGCTTAATGGGCACGTCAGATGCGCAGTACTTC. Translation gives CASSLMGTSDAQYF.

The sample holds a few counts of this clonotype. The chain recombines TRBV20-1 with TRBJ2-7; 7 bases map to TRBD2. Germline-derived CDR1 and CDR2 are DFQATT and SNEGSKA (reference sequence). V lost 6 bases and J lost 0; bases outside the gene matches: 8. The CDR3 has 14 residues. The CDR3 bases are TGCAGTGCGGCGGGGGACCGAAGCTCCTACGAGCAGTACTTC. Encoded protein: CSAAGDRSSYEQYF.

The chain joins TRBV4-1 to TRBJ1-2, with TRBD1 as a possible D gene (5 bases). V was pared by 3 bases and J by 5 bases, with 19 bases between. Germline V gene lookup returns CDR1 MGHRA and CDR2 YSYEKL. The CDR3 is made up of 16 amino acids. CDR3 bases: TGCGCCAGCAGCCAGGGGACCTTTATTCCCCGGTATGGCTACACCTTC. Its protein product is CASSQGTFIPRYGYTF.

CDR3 in DNA: TGCAGCGTTGAACTCTCCAAGGGCCCCTCAGAGCCGAAGCAGTTCTTC. Translation: CSVELSKGPSEPKQFF. This rearrangement joins TRBV29-1 to TRBJ2-1, with no clear D. Germline loops: CDR1 SQVTM, CDR2 ANQGSEA. V was shortened by 2 bases and J by 11 bases, with 25 bases between the two germline ends. There are 16 residues in the CDR3.

The gene calls are TRBV11-1 and TRBJ2-1, with TRBD2 identical over 10 bases. The CDR3 has 15 residues. From germline, CDR1 is SGHAT and CDR2 FQDESV (reference sequence). V lost 5 bases and J lost 10; bases outside the gene matches: 11. The CDR3 DNA reads as TGTGCCAGCAGCCCCGGGACTAGCGCTCTCTCGGAGCAGTTCTTC. Translating it yields CASSPGTSALSEQFF.